The subject of this entry is one T cell receptor beta chain. As yet, its antigen is unknown. The study ran its PCR with 60 Vbeta and 13 Jbeta primers. Assay used: immunoSEQ multiplex PCR; TCRdb lists only in-frame clones, some missing. The profile shows fewer than 150,000 clones, around 83% of them singletons. CDR1 is MNHNS and CDR2 is SASEGT in the germline V gene. CDR3 length equals 14 residues. With 6 bases removed from V and 1 base from J, the gap between germline ends came to 12 bases. The data belong to a study of cytomegalovirus exposure and HLA in healthy donors. Study observations and caveats: The study labeled under 200 TCR beta chains cytomegalovirus-associated. Reported results showed that the classifier diagnosed cytomegalovirus status with high specificity and sensitivity. Analysis performed later showed TCR beta chains linked to HLA being more clonally expanded than equally common others.

The chain joins TRBV6-1 to TRBJ1-2, with D tentatively TRBD1 (5 bases). The TCR was taken from a man aged 35-49 years in good health and CMV-seropositive. Sequences were obtained from PBMCs. The CDR3 protein is CASSGGLGNYGYTF. In nucleotides, the CDR3 is TGTGCCAGCAGCGGGGGACTGGGTAACTATGGCTACACCTTC.